These T cell receptor beta chains were read from a single sample in a study of cytomegalovirus exposure and HLA in healthy donors. The repertoire was sequenced with immunoSEQ multiplex PCR; TCRdb's copy has only in-frame clones and lacks some. The table records 150,000 to 200,000 clones, roughly nine tenths of them present only once. The sequenced sample was PBMCs. These receptors all come from a woman between 18 and 29 years old in good health and CMV-seropositive. The CDR3 runs from the conserved cysteine through the conserved F or W. Each record gives: V gene, clone size, J gene, D gene, CDR3 DNA, CDR3 protein. D genes are given only for firm matches. For some rows the clone size is stated as once, few or many, or as a class when expanded; others skip it.

TRBV4-3,-,TRBJ2-2,TRBD2,TGCGCCAGCAGCCCTTCTAGCGGGATCAACACCGGGGAGCTGTTTTTT,CASSPSSGINTGELFF
TRBV5-1,-,TRBJ1-1,-,TGCGCCAGCAGCTTGGGGGGAGTGTGGACAGAGGACACTGAAGCTTTCTTT,CASSLGGVWTEDTEAFF
TRBV7-9,-,TRBJ2-7,TRBD2,TGTGCCAGCGGGGAGGTAGCGGGAGACGGGCAGTACTTC,CASGEVAGDGQYF
TRBV7-8,-,TRBJ1-2,-,TGTGCCAGCAGCTTTCCTAAGGGGCATGGCTACACCTTC,CASSFPKGHGYTF
TRBV6-5,-,TRBJ1-6,-,TGTGCCAGCAGTTATTTGCTCAGGGTATGGGTTTCACCCCTCCACTTT,CASSYLLRVWVSPLHF
TRBV5-5,-,TRBJ2-1,TRBD2,TGTGCCAGCAGCAACGGACTAGCGGGAGGTGGGAATGAGCAGTTCTTC,CASSNGLAGGGNEQFF
TRBV27,-,TRBJ1-2,TRBD1,TGTGCCAGCAGTTTTCCGTCCGCGGGACAGGGGAAAGAGGGCTATGGCTACACCTTC,CASSFPSAGQGKEGYGYTF
TRBV1,-,TRBJ1-1,-,TGCACCAGCAGCCCTTGGGTTCGGGCTGAAGCTTTCTTT,CTSSPWVRAEAFF
TRBV6-6,-,TRBJ1-2,-,TGTGCCAGCAGTTACTTACAGGGTAACAACTATGGCTACACCTTC,CASSYLQGNNYGYTF
TRBV7-2,-,TRBJ2-5,TRBD2,TGTGCCAGCAGCTTAGCAGGGAGGGGAGAGACCCAGTACTTC,CASSLAGRGETQYF
TRBV4-1,-,TRBJ1-2,TRBD1,TGCGCCAGCAGCGCCGGGACAGGGGATGGCTACACCTTC,CASSAGTGDGYTF
TRBV6-1,-,TRBJ2-3,TRBD2,TGTGCCAGCAGTGAGCAGCGGGGGTCCACAGATACGCAGTATTTT,CASSEQRGSTDTQYF
TRBV4-2,-,TRBJ2-3,TRBD1,TGTGCCAGCAGCCACCCCTCAGGACAGGGGGCTGCAGATACGCAGTATTTT,CASSHPSGQGAADTQYF
TRBV5-4,-,TRBJ2-1,-,TGTGCCAGCAGCTTGTCGGGACTTGTCAACAATGAGCAGTTCTTC,CASSLSGLVNNEQFF
TRBV2,-,TRBJ2-3,TRBD2,TGTGCCAGCAGTGGGAGGACTAGCGGCACAGATACGCAGTATTTT,CASSGRTSGTDTQYF
TRBV2,-,TRBJ2-2,TRBD1,TGTGCCAGCGCTCCGGGACAGCCCTACTTTTCGAACACCGGGGAGCTGTTTTTT,CASAPGQPYFSNTGELFF
TRBV27,-,TRBJ2-7,TRBD1,TGTGCCAGCAGCCAAGGGGGACAGGACTCCTACGAGCAGTACTTC,CASSQGGQDSYEQYF
TRBV21-1,-,TRBJ1-2,-,TGTGCCAGCTCCCCAAAACGGCCATCCGGGGTCTATGGCTACACCTTC,CASSPKRPSGVYGYTF
TRBV2,once,TRBJ2-3,TRBD1,TGTGCCAGCACGGGACAGGCGTTCACAGATACGCAGTATTTT,CASTGQAFTDTQYF
TRBV21-1,-,TRBJ1-2,-,TGTGCCAGCCGAGACAGAGGAGGGTCTAACTATGGCTACACCTTC,CASRDRGGSNYGYTF
TRBV7-9,-,TRBJ2-2,-,TGTGCCAGCAGCTTGGGGGCTCGAGGCGGGGAGCTGTTTTTT,CASSLGARGGELFF
TRBV6-1,-,TRBJ2-1,TRBD2,TGTGCCAGCAGTGAAGTAGCGGGAGCCAATGAGCAGTTCTTC,CASSEVAGANEQFF
TRBV6-5,once,TRBJ2-7,-,TGTGCCAGCACAGACTCCTACGAGCAGTACTTC,CASTDSYEQYF
TRBV4-2,-,TRBJ2-1,-,TGTGCCAGCAGCCAAGATCGGACTCGCTACAATGAGCAGTTCTTC,CASSQDRTRYNEQFF
TRBV4-3,-,TRBJ2-2,TRBD2,TGCGCCAGCAGCCAAGGGGATACTAGCGGGATAGAGGTTACCGGGGAGCTGTTTTTT,CASSQGDTSGIEVTGELFF
TRBV20-1,-,TRBJ2-5,-,TGCAGTGCTTCAGGAGGGGAGACCCAGTACTTC,CSASGGETQYF
TRBV5-1,-,TRBJ2-2,TRBD2,TGCGCCAGCACCTCGTTTAGCGGGGATACCGGGGAGCTGTTTTTT,CASTSFSGDTGELFF
TRBV7-9,-,TRBJ2-7,-,TGTGCCAGCAGCGCACGGGGGTCTTACGGGGACGAGCAGTACTTC,CASSARGSYGDEQYF
TRBV7-6,-,TRBJ2-3,TRBD2,TGTGCCAGCAGCTTTCTTTCCTTGGACGGGACTAGCGGGAGAGATACGCAGTATTTT,CASSFLSLDGTSGRDTQYF
TRBV6-6,-,TRBJ2-3,-,TGTGCCAGCAGTTACTCGAGCCCGGAGGATACGCAGTATTTT,CASSYSSPEDTQYF
TRBV28,-,TRBJ2-5,TRBD2,TGTGCCAGCAGTCACTACATAGCCGAGACTAGCGTCCAAGAGACCCAGTACTTC,CASSHYIAETSVQETQYF
TRBV18,-,TRBJ2-1,TRBD1,TGTGCCAGCTCACTCAGACAGGGGACGTATACCTACAATGAGCAGTTCTTC,CASSLRQGTYTYNEQFF
TRBV7-6,-,TRBJ2-1,-,TGTGCCAGCAGCCTCTCTCTCGGAGGGTACAATGAGCAGTTCTTC,CASSLSLGGYNEQFF
TRBV5-5,once,TRBJ2-7,TRBD1,TGTGCCAGCAGCTTAGCGGACAGGGGGCTCAACGAGCAGTACTTC,CASSLADRGLNEQYF
TRBV2,-,TRBJ1-1,-,TGTGCCAGCAGCGCCGACATAAACACTGAAGCTTTCTTT,CASSADINTEAFF
TRBV6-5,-,TRBJ1-3,-,TGTGCTGACAGCACGAACACCATATATTTT,CADSTNTIYF
TRBV29-1,-,TRBJ2-7,-,TGCAGCGTTCGGCCTACAGGACCCTACGAGCAGTACTTC,CSVRPTGPYEQYF
TRBV5-1,once,TRBJ1-1,TRBD1,TGCGCCAGCAGCCCCCGACAGGGGGCTGAAGCTTTCTTT,CASSPRQGAEAFF
TRBV6-5,-,TRBJ2-1,-,TGTGCCAGCAGTTCTACCTTTTCCTACAATGAGCAGTTCTTC,CASSSTFSYNEQFF
TRBV5-5,-,TRBJ2-5,TRBD1,TGTGCCAGCAGCCAAGGACAGGGGCACGCTACCCAGTACTTC,CASSQGQGHATQYF
TRBV9,-,TRBJ1-3,-,TGTGCCAGCAGCGTAAGGGGGGAGGGCTCTGGAAACACCATATATTTT,CASSVRGEGSGNTIYF
TRBV5-1,-,TRBJ1-2,-,TGCGCCAGCAGCTTGGATCCGGGTGGAGACTATGGCTACACCTTC,CASSLDPGGDYGYTF
TRBV27,-,TRBJ2-3,-,TGTGCCAGCAGTTTATCCCGCTACGGCACAGATACGCAGTATTTT,CASSLSRYGTDTQYF
TRBV4-3,-,TRBJ2-2,-,TGCGCCAGCAGCCTTGCTTACAGGGTAAGGAACACCGGGGAGCTGTTTTTT,CASSLAYRVRNTGELFF
TRBV2,-,TRBJ2-5,TRBD2,TGTGCCAGCAGTATAAAAAGGACTAGCCGAGAGACCCAGTACTTC,CASSIKRTSRETQYF